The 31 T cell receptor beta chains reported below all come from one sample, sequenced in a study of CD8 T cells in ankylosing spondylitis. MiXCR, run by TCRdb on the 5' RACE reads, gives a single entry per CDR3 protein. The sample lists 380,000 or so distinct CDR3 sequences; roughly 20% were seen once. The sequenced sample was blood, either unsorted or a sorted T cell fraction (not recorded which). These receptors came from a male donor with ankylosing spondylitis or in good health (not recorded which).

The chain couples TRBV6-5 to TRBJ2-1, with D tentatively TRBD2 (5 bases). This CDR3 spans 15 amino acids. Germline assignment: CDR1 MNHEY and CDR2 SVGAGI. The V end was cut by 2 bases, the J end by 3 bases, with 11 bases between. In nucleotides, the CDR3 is TGTGCCAGCAGTTACCAGCGGTCCCTCTACAATGAGCAGTTCTTC. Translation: CASSYQRSLYNEQFF.

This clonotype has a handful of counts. The CDR3 DNA reads TGCGCCAGCGGAGACACGAACACCGGGGAGCTGTTTTTT. It encodes CASGDTNTGELFF. This chain uses TRBV10-1 with TRBJ2-2; no firm D call. CDR3 length: 13 residues. The germline V and J ends were trimmed by 8 bases and 0 bases, with 7 bases remaining between them. Germline V gene lookup returns CDR1 WNHNN and CDR2 SYGVQD (reference sequence).

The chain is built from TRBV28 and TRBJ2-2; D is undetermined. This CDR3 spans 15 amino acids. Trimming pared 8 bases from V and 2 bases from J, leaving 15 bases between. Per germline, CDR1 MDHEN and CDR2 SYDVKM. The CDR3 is CASRPPGPNTGELFF. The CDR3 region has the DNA TGTGCCAGCCGGCCCCCCGGGCCTAACACCGGGGAGCTGTTTTTT. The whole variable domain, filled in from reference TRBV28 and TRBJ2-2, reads DVKVTQSSRYLVKRTGEKVFLECVQDMDHENMFWYRQDPGLGLRLIYFSYDVKMKEKGDIPEGYSVSREKKERFSLILESASTNQTSMYLCASRPPGPNTGELFFGEGSRLTVL.

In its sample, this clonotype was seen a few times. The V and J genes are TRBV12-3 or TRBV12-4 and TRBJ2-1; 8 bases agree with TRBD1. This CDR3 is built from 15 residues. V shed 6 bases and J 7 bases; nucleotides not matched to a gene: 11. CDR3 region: CASRPTGGSWNEQFF. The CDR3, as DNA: TGTGCCAGCAGGCCAACAGGGGGATCGTGGAATGAGCAGTTCTTC.

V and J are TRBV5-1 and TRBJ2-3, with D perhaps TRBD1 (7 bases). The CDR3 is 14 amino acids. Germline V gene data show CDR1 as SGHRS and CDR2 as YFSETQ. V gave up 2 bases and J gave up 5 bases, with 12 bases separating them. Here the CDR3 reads CASSFQGGRDTQYF. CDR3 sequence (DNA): TGCGCCAGCAGCTTTCAGGGGGGACGAGATACGCAGTATTTT.

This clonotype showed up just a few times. The CDR3 DNA is TGCGCCAGCAGCCAGGAACCGGGGAGCTCCTACAATGAGCAGTTCTTC. It codes for CASSQEPGSSYNEQFF. This chain joins TRBV4-1 and TRBJ2-1, with a possible D match to TRBD2 (5 bases). The CDR3 runs to 16 residues. In germline, CDR1 is MGHRA, CDR2 YSYEKL. V shed 3 bases and J shed 0 bases, with 12 bases lying between them.

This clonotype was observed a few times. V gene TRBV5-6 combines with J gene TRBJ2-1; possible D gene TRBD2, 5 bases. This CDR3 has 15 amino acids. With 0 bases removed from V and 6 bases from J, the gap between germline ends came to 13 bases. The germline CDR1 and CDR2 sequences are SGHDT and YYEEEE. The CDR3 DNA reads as TGTGCCAGCAGCTTGGGGCAAGGGAGAGCCAATGAGCAGTTCTTC. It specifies CASSLGQGRANEQFF.

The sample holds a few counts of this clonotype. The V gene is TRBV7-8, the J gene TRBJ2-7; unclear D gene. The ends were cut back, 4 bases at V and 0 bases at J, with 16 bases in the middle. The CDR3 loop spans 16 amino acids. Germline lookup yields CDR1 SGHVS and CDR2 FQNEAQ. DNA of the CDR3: TGTGCCAGCAGCTCCACGGTAGGATCTCACTCCTACGAGCAGTACTTC. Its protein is CASSSTVGSHSYEQYF.

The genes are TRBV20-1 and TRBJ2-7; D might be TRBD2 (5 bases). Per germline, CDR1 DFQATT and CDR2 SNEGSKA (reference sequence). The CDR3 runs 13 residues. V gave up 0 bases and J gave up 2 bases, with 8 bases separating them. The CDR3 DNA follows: TGCAGTGCTAGAGAGAGGGCCGCCTACGAGCAGTACTTC. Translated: CSARERAAYEQYF.

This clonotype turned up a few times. CDR3 sequence (DNA): TGTGCCAGCAGTCCGGACAGGGGCACTGAAGCTTTCTTT. This codes for CASSPDRGTEAFF. The V and J genes are TRBV12-3 or TRBV12-4 and TRBJ1-1; 9 bases are a match to TRBD1. Trimming at V came to 5 bases and at J to 4 bases, leaving 2 bases not matched to a gene. The CDR3 spans 13 residues.

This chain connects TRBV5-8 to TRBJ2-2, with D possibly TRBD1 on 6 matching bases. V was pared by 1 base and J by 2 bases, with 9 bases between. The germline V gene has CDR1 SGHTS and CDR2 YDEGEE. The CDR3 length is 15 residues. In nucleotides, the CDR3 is TGTGCCAGCAGCTTGCAGGGGAGCAACACCGGGGAGCTGTTTTTT. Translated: CASSLQGSNTGELFF.

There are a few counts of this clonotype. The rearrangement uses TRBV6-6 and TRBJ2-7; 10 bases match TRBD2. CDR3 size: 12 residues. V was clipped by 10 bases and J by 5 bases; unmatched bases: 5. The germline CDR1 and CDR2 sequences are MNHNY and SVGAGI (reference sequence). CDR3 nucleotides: TGTGCCATCCGAGGACTAGCGGACGAGCAGTACTTC. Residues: CAIRGLADEQYF.

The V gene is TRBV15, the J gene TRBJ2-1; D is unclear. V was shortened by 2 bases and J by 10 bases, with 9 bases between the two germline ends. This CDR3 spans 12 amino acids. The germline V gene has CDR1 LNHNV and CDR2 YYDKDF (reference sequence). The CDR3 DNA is TGTGCCACCAGCAGATTGACGGAGGAGCAGTTCTTC. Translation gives CATSRLTEEQFF. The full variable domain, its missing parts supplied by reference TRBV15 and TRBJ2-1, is DAMVIQNPRYQVTQFGKPVTLSCSQTLNHNVMYWYQQKSSQAPKLLFHYYDKDFNNEADTPDNFQSRRPNTSFCFLDIRSPGLGDTAMYLCATSRLTEEQFFGPGTRLTVL.

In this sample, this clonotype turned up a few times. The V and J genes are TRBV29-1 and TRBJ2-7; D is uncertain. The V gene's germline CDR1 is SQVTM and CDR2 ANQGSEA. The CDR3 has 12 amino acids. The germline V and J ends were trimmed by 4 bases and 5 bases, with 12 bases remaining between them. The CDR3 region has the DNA TGCAGCGTTGTGGCAGGCCCGGACGAGCAGTACTTC. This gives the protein CSVVAGPDEQYF.

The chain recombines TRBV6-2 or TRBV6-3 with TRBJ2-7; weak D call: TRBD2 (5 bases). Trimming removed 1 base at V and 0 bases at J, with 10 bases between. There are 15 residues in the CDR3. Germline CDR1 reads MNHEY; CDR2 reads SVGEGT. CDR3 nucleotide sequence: TGTGCCAGCAGTTACTTGGTAGCGTACTCCTACGAGCAGTACTTC. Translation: CASSYLVAYSYEQYF.

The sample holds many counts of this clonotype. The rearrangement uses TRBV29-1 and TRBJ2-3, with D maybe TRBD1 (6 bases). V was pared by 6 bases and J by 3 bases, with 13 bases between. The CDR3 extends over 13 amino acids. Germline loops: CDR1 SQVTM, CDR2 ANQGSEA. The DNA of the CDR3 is TGCAGCGTCGACGAGAGGGGGACAGATACGCAGTATTTT. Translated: CSVDERGTDTQYF.

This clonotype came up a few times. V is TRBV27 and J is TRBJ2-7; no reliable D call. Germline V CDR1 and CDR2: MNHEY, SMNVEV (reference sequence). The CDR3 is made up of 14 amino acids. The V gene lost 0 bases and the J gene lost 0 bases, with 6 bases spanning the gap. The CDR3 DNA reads TGTGCCAGCAGTTTATCTCCAGGCTCCTACGAGCAGTACTTC. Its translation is CASSLSPGSYEQYF.

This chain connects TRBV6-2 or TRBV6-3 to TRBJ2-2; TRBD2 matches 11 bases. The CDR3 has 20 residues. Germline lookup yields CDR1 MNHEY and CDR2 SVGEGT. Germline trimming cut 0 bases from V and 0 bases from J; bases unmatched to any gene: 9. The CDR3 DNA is TGTGCCAGCAGTTACTCGTCGGCTAGCGGGGGGATTGCGAACACCGGGGAGCTGTTTTTT. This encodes CASSYSSASGGIANTGELFF.

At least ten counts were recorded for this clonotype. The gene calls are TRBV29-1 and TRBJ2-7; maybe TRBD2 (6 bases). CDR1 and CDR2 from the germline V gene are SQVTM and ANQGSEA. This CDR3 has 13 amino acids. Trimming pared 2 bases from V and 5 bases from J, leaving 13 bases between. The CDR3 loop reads CSVETGRGNEQYF. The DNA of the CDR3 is TGCAGCGTTGAAACCGGGAGAGGGAACGAGCAGTACTTC.

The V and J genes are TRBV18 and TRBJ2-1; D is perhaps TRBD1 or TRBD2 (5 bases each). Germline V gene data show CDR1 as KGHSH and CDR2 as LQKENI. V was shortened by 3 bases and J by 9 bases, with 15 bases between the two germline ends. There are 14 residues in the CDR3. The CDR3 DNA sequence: TGTGCCAGCTCACCCAGCGGCAGGGCGGGTGAGCAGTTCTTC. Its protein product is CASSPSGRAGEQFF.

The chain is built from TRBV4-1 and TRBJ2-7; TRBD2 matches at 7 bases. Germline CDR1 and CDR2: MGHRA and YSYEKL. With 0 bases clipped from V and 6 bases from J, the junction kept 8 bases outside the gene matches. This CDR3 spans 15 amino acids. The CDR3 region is CASSQDLGTTGEQYF. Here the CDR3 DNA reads TGCGCCAGCAGCCAAGACCTGGGGACTACTGGCGAGCAGTACTTC.

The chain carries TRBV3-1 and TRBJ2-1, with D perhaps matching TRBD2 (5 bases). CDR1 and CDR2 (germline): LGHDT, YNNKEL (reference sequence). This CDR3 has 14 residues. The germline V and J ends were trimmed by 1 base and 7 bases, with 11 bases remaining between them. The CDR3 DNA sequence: TGTGCCAGCAGCCAAGTGGGCGAGGGAAATGAGCAGTTCTTC. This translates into CASSQVGEGNEQFF.

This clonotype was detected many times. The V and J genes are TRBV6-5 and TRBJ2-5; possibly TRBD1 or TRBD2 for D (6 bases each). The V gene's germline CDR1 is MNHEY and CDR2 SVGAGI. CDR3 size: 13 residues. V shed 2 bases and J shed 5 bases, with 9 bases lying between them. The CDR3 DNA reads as TGTGCCAGCAGTTACGGAGGGGGGGAGACCCAGTACTTC. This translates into CASSYGGGETQYF.

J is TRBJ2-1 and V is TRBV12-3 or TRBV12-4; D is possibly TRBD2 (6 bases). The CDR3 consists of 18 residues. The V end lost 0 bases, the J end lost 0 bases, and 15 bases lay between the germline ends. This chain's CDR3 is CASSLALGTSNSYNEQFF. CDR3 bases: TGTGCCAGCAGTTTAGCTTTGGGGACTTCCAACTCCTACAATGAGCAGTTCTTC.

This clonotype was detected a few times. DNA for the CDR3: TGTGCCAGCAGCCAATTAGGACACCCGAACACCGGGGAGCTGTTTTTT. This gives the protein CASSQLGHPNTGELFF. This sequence joins TRBV7-2 and TRBJ2-2, with a possible D match to TRBD1 (5 bases). The CDR3 length is 16 residues. Germline values: CDR1 SGHTA, CDR2 FQGNSA. Trimming left V 5 bases short and J 0 bases short, with 13 bases between.

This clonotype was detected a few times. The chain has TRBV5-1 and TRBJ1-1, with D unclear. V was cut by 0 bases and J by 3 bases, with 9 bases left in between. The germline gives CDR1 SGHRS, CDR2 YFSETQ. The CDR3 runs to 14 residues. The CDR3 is CASSLERGYTEAFF. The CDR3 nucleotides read TGCGCCAGCAGCTTGGAGAGAGGGTACACTGAAGCTTTCTTT.

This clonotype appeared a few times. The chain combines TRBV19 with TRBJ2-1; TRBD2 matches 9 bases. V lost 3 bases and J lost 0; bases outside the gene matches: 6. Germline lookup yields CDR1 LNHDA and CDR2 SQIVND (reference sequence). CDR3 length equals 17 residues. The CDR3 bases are TGTGCCAGTAGTATGAGGGATAGCGGGAGCTCCTACAATGAGCAGTTCTTC. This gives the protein CASSMRDSGSSYNEQFF.

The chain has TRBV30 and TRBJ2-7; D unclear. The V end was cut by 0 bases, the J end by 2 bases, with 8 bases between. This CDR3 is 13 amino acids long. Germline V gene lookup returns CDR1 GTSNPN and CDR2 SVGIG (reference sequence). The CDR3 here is CAWSVHITYEQYF. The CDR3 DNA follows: TGTGCCTGGAGTGTGCACATTACCTACGAGCAGTACTTC.

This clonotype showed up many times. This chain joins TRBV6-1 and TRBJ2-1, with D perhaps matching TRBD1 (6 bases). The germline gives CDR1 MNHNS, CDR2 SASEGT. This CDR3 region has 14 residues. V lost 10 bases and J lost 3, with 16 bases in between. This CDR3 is CATDQGRLYNEQFF. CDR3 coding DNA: TGTGCCACCGACCAGGGGCGTCTCTACAATGAGCAGTTCTTC.

Written as DNA, the CDR3 is TGTGCCAGCAGTCCCGCCAGCGGGTGGGCTAGCGGGGCCACGCTAGATACGCAGTATTTT. Translating gives CASSPASGWASGATLDTQYF. This chain joins TRBV12-3 or TRBV12-4 and TRBJ2-3; 9 bases match TRBD2. Germline trimming cut 5 bases from V and 5 bases from J; bases unmatched to any gene: 23. This CDR3 contains 20 residues.

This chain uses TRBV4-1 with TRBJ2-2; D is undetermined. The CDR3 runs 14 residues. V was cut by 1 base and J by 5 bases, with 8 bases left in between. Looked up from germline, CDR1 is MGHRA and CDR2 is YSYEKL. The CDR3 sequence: CASSQGVGTGELFF. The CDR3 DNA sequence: TGCGCCAGCAGCCAAGGGGTGGGGACCGGGGAGCTGTTTTTT.